Following are 30 T cell receptor beta chains from one sample sequenced in a study of T-cell memory formation after mild COVID-19. TCRdb ran MiXCR on the 5' RACE reads and lists one entry per CDR3 protein. The table records 180,000 or so distinct CDR3 sequences, 11% of them present only once. Specimen: PBMCs or a T cell subset sorted from them (not recorded which). The receptors were gathered from a young man who had mild COVID-19 (a few samples of this study predate the infection). Cell type and time point are not known.

In this sample, this clonotype turned up a few times. Here the CDR3 DNA reads TGTGCCAGCAGCGCGGGGACTAGCGGGGGGACCACAGATACGCAGTATTTT. This translates into CASSAGTSGGTTDTQYF. The chain is built from TRBV9 and TRBJ2-3; 15 nucleotides align to TRBD2. This CDR3 is built from 17 residues. From germline, CDR1 is SGDLS and CDR2 YYNGEE. The V gene end was trimmed by 3 bases and the J gene end by 2 bases; junction bases not matched to a gene: 4.

This clonotype was observed many times. This chain connects TRBV7-2 to TRBJ1-6, with a weak D call TRBD1 (5 bases). CDR3 length equals 14 residues. CDR1 and CDR2 from the germline V gene are SGHTA and FQGNSA. Trimming shortened V by 4 bases and J by 5 bases, and 9 bases separated the two germline ends. CDR3 in DNA: TGTGCCAGCAGCTCCGGGACGGATAATTCACCCCTCCACTTT. This codes for CASSSGTDNSPLHF.

The chain couples TRBV7-3 to TRBJ2-1; 9 nucleotides agree with TRBD2. Germline CDR1 is SGHTA and CDR2 is FQGTGA. Germline trimming cut 0 bases from V and 9 bases from J; bases unmatched to any gene: 3. This CDR3 is 14 amino acids long. This chain's CDR3 is CASSLTGTSTEQFF. CDR3 sequence (DNA): TGTGCCAGCAGCTTAACCGGGACTAGCACTGAGCAGTTCTTC.

There are many counts of this clonotype. The chain uses TRBV23-1 and TRBJ2-4; the D call may be TRBD1 or TRBD2 (6 bases each). TRBV23-1 is an ORF; its function is uncertain. This CDR3 has 15 residues. With 3 bases removed from V and 0 bases from J, the gap between germline ends came to 9 bases. Here the CDR3 DNA reads TGCGCCAGCAGTCACCGGGGGCAAGCCAAAAACATTCAGTACTTC. Amino acids: CASSHRGQAKNIQYF.

In this sample, this clonotype turned up a few times. This chain links TRBV5-1 with TRBJ1-5, with 7 nucleotides matching TRBD1. J was trimmed by 5 bases and V by 0 bases; bases with no gene match: 5. Germline V gene lookup returns CDR1 SGHRS and CDR2 YFSETQ. This CDR3 is 15 amino acids long. CDR3 sequence: CASSLGGQLDQPQHF. The CDR3 DNA is TGCGCCAGCAGCTTGGGGGGACAGTTGGATCAGCCCCAGCATTTT.

The chain joins TRBV3-1 to TRBJ2-1, with D perhaps TRBD2 (6 bases). The CDR3 spans 12 residues. V was pared by 2 bases and J by 8 bases, with 7 bases between. Germline V gene data show CDR1 as LGHDT and CDR2 as YNNKEL (reference sequence). CDR3 sequence reads: CASSQLAYEQFF. The DNA of the CDR3 is TGTGCCAGCAGCCAACTAGCGTATGAGCAGTTCTTC.

There are many counts of this clonotype. The V gene is TRBV5-1, the J gene TRBJ2-5; D ambiguous. The CDR3 extends over 13 amino acids. V dropped 0 bases and J dropped 5 bases, with 8 bases sitting between them. The germline gives CDR1 SGHRS, CDR2 YFSETQ. CDR3 nucleotides: TGCGCCAGCAGCTTGGAGGGCAGCGAGACCCAGTACTTC. It encodes CASSLEGSETQYF.

The CDR3 region is CASRAQGADTQYF. DNA for the CDR3: TGTGCCAGCAGGGCTCAGGGTGCAGATACGCAGTATTTT. This chain links TRBV14 with TRBJ2-3, with a weak D call TRBD1 (5 bases). Germline V lookup: CDR1 SGHDN, CDR2 FVKESK. Trimming removed 6 bases at V and 4 bases at J, with 11 bases between. The CDR3 runs to 13 residues.

In this sample, this clonotype turned up many times. This chain uses TRBV5-5 with TRBJ1-4, with a tentative D call TRBD1 (5 bases). V shed 5 bases and J shed 8 bases, with 16 bases lying between them. Germline V gives CDR1 SGHKS, CDR2 YYEKEE (reference sequence). The CDR3 has 14 residues. CDR3 amino acids: CASRRGAEGEKLFF. The CDR3 bases are TGTGCCAGCAGGAGAGGGGCCGAAGGGGAAAAACTGTTTTTT.

This clonotype was detected only a few times. The chain joins TRBV4-1 to TRBJ2-3; 13 bases map to TRBD2. The V and J ends lost 0 bases and 1 base, in that order; junction bases with no gene match: 7. CDR3 length: 19 residues. CDR1 is MGHRA, CDR2 YSYEKL, per germline. The CDR3 loop is CASSQESRGTSGGTDTQYF. CDR3 sequence (DNA): TGCGCCAGCAGCCAAGAAAGTCGGGGGACTAGCGGGGGCACAGATACGCAGTATTTT.

Only a few counts were recorded for this clonotype. The chain couples TRBV9 to TRBJ2-3, with TRBD2 identical over 10 bases. The trim removed 3 bases at V and 7 bases at J, leaving 14 bases unmatched. Germline lookup yields CDR1 SGDLS and CDR2 YYNGEE. The CDR3 consists of 17 residues. The CDR3 sequence: CASSAAGTAGGLNTQYF. CDR3 coding DNA: TGTGCCAGCAGCGCCGCGGGGACAGCGGGGGGGCTGAATACGCAGTATTTT.

This clonotype was seen a handful of times. The chain links TRBV19 to TRBJ2-1; tentatively, D is TRBD1 (6 bases). The CDR3 loop spans 14 amino acids. The germline V and J ends were trimmed by 7 bases and 8 bases, with 18 bases remaining between them. Per the germline V gene, CDR1 is LNHDA and CDR2 is SQIVND (reference sequence). The CDR3 sequence is CASNIQGSSDEQFF. In DNA, the CDR3 is TGTGCCAGTAATATTCAGGGGTCTTCGGATGAGCAGTTCTTC. The full variable domain, with the rest looked up from reference TRBV19 and TRBJ2-1, is DGGITQSPKYLFRKEGQNVTLSCEQNLNHDAMYWYRQDPGQGLRLIYYSQIVNDFQKGDIAEGYSVSREKKESFPLTVTSAQKNPTAFYLCASNIQGSSDEQFFGPGTRLTVL.

Only a few counts were recorded for this clonotype. The V call is TRBV7-3, the J call TRBJ2-7; 8 positions match TRBD1. This CDR3 region has 13 residues. V was clipped by 4 bases and J by 5 bases; unmatched bases: 4. Germline CDR1 reads SGHTA; CDR2 reads FQGTGA. The CDR3 bases are TGTGCCAGCAGCTGGACAGGGCGGGACGAGCAGTACTTC. Its protein product is CASSWTGRDEQYF. Full variable domain (remainder filled in from reference TRBV7-3 and TRBJ2-7): GAGVSQTPSNKVTEKGKYVELRCDPISGHTALYWYRQSLGQGPEFLIYFQGTGAADDSGLPNDRFFAVRPEGSVSTLKIQRTERGDSAVYLCASSWTGRDEQYFGPGTRLTVT.

The chain combines TRBV2 with TRBJ1-6, with D uncertain. Trimming stripped 4 bases from V and 6 bases from J, with 7 bases between. Germline lookup yields CDR1 SNHLY and CDR2 FYNNEI. The CDR3 sequence is 13 residues long. The CDR3 sequence is CASSGFPNSPLHF. The CDR3, as DNA: TGTGCCAGCAGTGGTTTTCCTAATTCACCCCTCCACTTT.

This clonotype was counted between two and nine times. The chain is built from TRBV2 and TRBJ2-1; D unclear. CDR3 length: 15 residues. Per the germline V gene, CDR1 is SNHLY and CDR2 is FYNNEI. The V gene lost 5 bases and the J gene lost 0 bases, with 11 bases spanning the gap. CDR3 residues: CASSPDRSSYNEQFF. In nucleotides, the CDR3 is TGTGCCAGCAGTCCGGATAGGAGCTCCTACAATGAGCAGTTCTTC.

The V and J genes are TRBV6-5 and TRBJ2-5; D uncertain. In germline, CDR1 is MNHEY, CDR2 SVGAGI. Trimming took off 6 bases at V and 7 bases at J, with 21 bases between the two ends. The CDR3 contains 15 residues. The CDR3: CASRNHLATFMTQYF. DNA for the CDR3: TGTGCCAGCAGAAACCACCTGGCTACCTTCATGACCCAGTACTTC.

This clonotype was found a few times. DNA for the CDR3: TGCAGCGTTGCTGGTTTGTCAGATACGCAGTATTTT. Translated, it gives CSVAGLSDTQYF. V usage is TRBV29-1 and J usage is TRBJ2-3; D is ambiguous. Germline CDR1 is SQVTM and CDR2 is ANQGSEA. The CDR3 totals 12 residues. V was trimmed by 4 bases and J by 4 bases, leaving 9 bases between them.

This clonotype was seen more than once but under ten times. The rearrangement joins TRBV6-6 to TRBJ1-4; unclear D gene. The ends were cut back, 5 bases at V and 8 bases at J, with 9 bases in the middle. Germline CDR1 is MNHNY and CDR2 is SVGAGI (reference sequence). The CDR3 has 12 amino acids. CDR3 sequence: CASSPDEEKLFF. The DNA for the CDR3 is TGTGCCAGCAGTCCTGATGAGGAAAAACTGTTTTTT.

The chain joins TRBV29-1 to TRBJ1-2, with no clear D. Trimming removed 5 bases from V and 3 bases from J, with 13 bases in between. The CDR3 spans 13 residues. CDR1 and CDR2 (germline): SQVTM, ANQGSEA. The CDR3 protein is CSVWKGGDYGYTF. CDR3 coding DNA: TGCAGCGTTTGGAAGGGTGGGGACTATGGCTACACCTTC.

V and J are TRBV7-8 and TRBJ1-2, with D possibly being TRBD1 (5 bases). The length of the CDR3 is 14 residues. From germline, CDR1 is SGHVS and CDR2 FQNEAQ. V was shortened by 4 bases and J by 7 bases, with 16 bases between the two germline ends. For the CDR3, the DNA is TGTGCCAGCAGCTCGTGGGGGGAAGTTTTTGGCTACACCTTC. The encoded protein is CASSSWGEVFGYTF. The full variable domain, completed using reference TRBV7-8 and TRBJ1-2, is GAGVSQSPRYKVAKRGQDVALRCDPISGHVSLFWYQQALGQGPEFLTYFQNEAQLDKSGLPSDRFFAERPEGSVSTLKIQRTQQEDSAVYLCASSSWGEVFGYTFGSGTRLTVV.

This clonotype showed up just a few times. The chain is built from TRBV11-1 and TRBJ2-2, with TRBD2 identical over 11 bases. This CDR3 is 17 amino acids long. The V segment lost 5 bases and the J segment 0 bases; nucleotides outside the gene matches: 5. Germline V lookup: CDR1 SGHAT, CDR2 FQDESV (reference sequence). CDR3 loop: CASSLLAGVPNTGELFF. In DNA form, the CDR3 reads TGTGCCAGCAGCCTACTAGCGGGGGTCCCGAACACCGGGGAGCTGTTTTTT.

There are a few counts of this clonotype. The gene calls are TRBV7-8 and TRBJ2-2, with TRBD2 matching over 9 bases. Trimming cost V 2 bases and J 7 bases; bases outside gene matches: 8. The CDR3 contains 16 residues. Germline values: CDR1 SGHVS, CDR2 FQNEAQ. Here the CDR3 DNA reads TGTGCCAGCAGCTTAATGAGCGGGGGGTCGGACGGGGAGCTGTTTTTT. It translates to CASSLMSGGSDGELFF.

The chain couples TRBV7-9 to TRBJ2-1, with D perhaps matching TRBD2 (6 bases). CDR1 and CDR2 from the germline V gene are SEHNR and FQNEAQ (reference sequence). The CDR3 has 18 residues. V gave up 0 bases and J gave up 2 bases, with 17 bases separating them. The CDR3 region is CASSLARGGTPAYNEQFF. As DNA, the CDR3 is TGTGCCAGCAGCTTAGCAAGGGGTGGGACTCCCGCCTACAATGAGCAGTTCTTC.

Many counts were recorded for this clonotype. The chain joins TRBV3-1 to TRBJ1-3; D remains ambiguous. Germline V lookup: CDR1 LGHDT, CDR2 YNNKEL (reference sequence). Trimming cost V 2 bases and J 2 bases, with 13 bases left between them. This CDR3 comprises 16 residues. In DNA form, the CDR3 reads TGTGCCAGCAGCCAACCCCTCTTTGAGGCTGGAAACACCATATATTTT. This translates into CASSQPLFEAGNTIYF.

The V call is TRBV14, the J call TRBJ1-2; 9 nucleotides match TRBD1. The germline V gene has CDR1 SGHDN and CDR2 FVKESK. After removal of 6 bases from V and 7 bases from J, the junction contained 12 bases not matched to a gene. The CDR3 length is 15 residues. CDR3 sequence: CASRSGIQGARGYTF. The DNA of the CDR3 is TGTGCCAGCAGGAGTGGGATACAGGGGGCGCGTGGCTACACCTTC.

The chain carries TRBV24-1 and TRBJ2-2; maybe TRBD2 (6 bases). Trimming removed 5 bases at V and 6 bases at J, with 12 bases between. Per the germline V gene, CDR1 is KGHDR and CDR2 is SFDVKD. The CDR3 sequence is 14 residues long. The CDR3: CATSGVAAPGELFF. CDR3 DNA: TGTGCCACCAGTGGAGTAGCGGCCCCCGGGGAGCTGTTTTTT.

The J gene is TRBJ1-5, the V gene TRBV6-5; unclear D gene. The germline V and J ends were trimmed by 5 bases and 7 bases, with 12 bases remaining between them. CDR3 length equals 13 residues. Germline lookup yields CDR1 MNHEY and CDR2 SVGAGI. In nucleotides, the CDR3 is TGTGCCAGCAGTAAAGGCCAGGCGCAGCCCCAGCATTTT. This codes for CASSKGQAQPQHF.

This clonotype was detected only a few times. V is TRBV7-3 and J is TRBJ1-1; TRBD1 might be the D (6 bases). CDR1 and CDR2 from the germline V gene are SGHTA and FQGTGA. Trimming left V 6 bases short and J 0 bases short, with 11 bases between. This CDR3 contains 14 residues. The CDR3: CASRVGQLNTEAFF. The CDR3 DNA is TGTGCCAGCAGAGTTGGACAGTTGAACACTGAAGCTTTCTTT.

This clonotype was observed a few times. The rearrangement uses TRBV18 and TRBJ2-7; D gene ambiguous. Per the germline V gene, CDR1 is KGHSH and CDR2 is LQKENI. The V gene lost 1 base and the J gene lost 1 base, with 14 bases spanning the gap. The CDR3 sequence is 16 residues long. CDR3 sequence: CASSPRRDTSSYEQYF. Written as DNA, the CDR3 is TGTGCCAGCTCACCACGGAGAGACACCTCGTCCTACGAGCAGTACTTC. Full variable domain (remainder filled in from reference TRBV18 and TRBJ2-7): NAGVMQNPRHLVRRRGQEARLRCSPMKGHSHVYWYRQLPEEGLKFMVYLQKENIIDESGMPKERFSAEFPKEGPSILRIQQVVRGDSAAYFCASSPRRDTSSYEQYFGPGTRLTVT.

A few counts support this clonotype. The chain couples TRBV3-1 to TRBJ1-5, with D possibly matching TRBD1 (5 bases). The V end was cut by 4 bases, the J end by 4 bases, with 11 bases between. CDR1 and CDR2 from the germline V gene are LGHDT and YNNKEL (reference sequence). CDR3 length: 14 amino acids. The CDR3 region is CASSPYGGNQPQHF. In DNA, the CDR3 is TGTGCCAGCAGCCCATATGGGGGAAATCAGCCCCAGCATTTT. The full variable domain, completed using reference TRBV3-1 and TRBJ1-5, is DTAVSQTPKYLVTQMGNDKSIKCEQNLGHDTMYWYKQDSKKFLKIMFSYNNKELIINETVPNRFSPKSPDKAHLNLHINSLELGDSAVYFCASSPYGGNQPQHFGDGTRLSIL.